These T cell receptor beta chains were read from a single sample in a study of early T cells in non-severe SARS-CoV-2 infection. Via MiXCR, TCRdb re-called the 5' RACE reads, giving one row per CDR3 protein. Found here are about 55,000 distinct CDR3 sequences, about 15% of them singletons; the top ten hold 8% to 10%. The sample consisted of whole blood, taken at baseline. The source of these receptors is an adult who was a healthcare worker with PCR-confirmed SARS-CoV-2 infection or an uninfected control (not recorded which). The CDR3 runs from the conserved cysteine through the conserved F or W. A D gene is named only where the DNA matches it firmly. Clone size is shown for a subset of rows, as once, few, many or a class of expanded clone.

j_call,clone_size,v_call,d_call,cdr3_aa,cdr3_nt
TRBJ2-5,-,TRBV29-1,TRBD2,CSVEEAGVHETQYF,TGCAGCGTTGAAGAAGCGGGGGTCCACGAGACCCAGTACTTC
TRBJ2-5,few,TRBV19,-,CASSPEQETQYF,TGTGCCAGTAGTCCAGAGCAAGAGACCCAGTACTTC
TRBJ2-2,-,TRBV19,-,CASSIPRGGTGELFF,TGTGCCAGTAGTATACCCAGGGGCGGCACCGGGGAGCTGTTTTTT
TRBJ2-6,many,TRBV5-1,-,CASSLRGAGANVLTF,TGTGCCAGCAGCTTAAGGGGCGCTGGGGCCAACGTCCTGACTTTC
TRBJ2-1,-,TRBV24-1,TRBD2,CATSDLTSGKQFF,TGTGCCACCAGTGATTTGACTAGCGGGAAGCAGTTCTTC
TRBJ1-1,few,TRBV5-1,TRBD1,CASSSQGDTEAFF,TGCGCCAGCAGCTCACAGGGGGACACTGAAGCTTTCTTT
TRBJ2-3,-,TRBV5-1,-,CASSLAFQRADTQYF,TGCGCCAGCAGCTTGGCCTTCCAGCGCGCAGATACGCAGTATTTT
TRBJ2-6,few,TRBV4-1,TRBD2,CASSRAPMGLAGTGANVLTF,TGCGCCAGCAGCCGGGCCCCCATGGGACTAGCGGGGACCGGGGCCAACGTCCTGACTTTC
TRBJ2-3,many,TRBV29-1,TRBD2,CSALAGGPTDTQYF,TGCAGCGCTCTAGCGGGAGGACCCACAGATACGCAGTATTTT
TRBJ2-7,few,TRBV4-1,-,CASSQATQGKGHEQYF,TGCGCCAGCAGCCAAGCCACACAGGGTAAGGGCCACGAGCAGTACTTC
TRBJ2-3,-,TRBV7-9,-,CASSPTLSMVDTQYF,TGTGCCAGCAGCCCGACCTTAAGTATGGTGGATACGCAGTATTTT
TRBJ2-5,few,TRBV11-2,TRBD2,CASSFVSGSETQYF,TGTGCCAGCAGCTTTGTTAGCGGGAGTGAGACCCAGTACTTC
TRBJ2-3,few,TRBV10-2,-,CASSGLTDTQYF,TGCGCCAGCAGCGGACTAACAGATACGCAGTATTTT
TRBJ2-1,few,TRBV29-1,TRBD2,CSVPGTSGNAWGEQFF,TGCAGCGTCCCCGGGACTAGCGGAAACGCCTGGGGTGAGCAGTTCTTC
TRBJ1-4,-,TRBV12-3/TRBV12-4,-,CASSLSRVTNEKLFF,TGTGCCAGCAGTTTAAGCAGGGTCACTAATGAAAAACTGTTTTTT
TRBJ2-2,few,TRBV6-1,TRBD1,CASVRDRLNTGELFF,TGTGCCAGCGTCCGGGACAGACTCAACACCGGGGAGCTGTTTTTT
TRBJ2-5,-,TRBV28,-,CASSFPGLQETQYF,TGTGCCAGCAGTTTCCCGGGACTCCAAGAGACCCAGTACTTC
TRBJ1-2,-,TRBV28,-,CASSFGSYGYTF,TGTGCCAGCAGTTTCGGCTCCTATGGCTACACCTTC
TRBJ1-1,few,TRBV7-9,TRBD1,CASSFMTGGTEAFF,TGTGCCAGCAGCTTCATGACAGGGGGCACTGAAGCTTTCTTT
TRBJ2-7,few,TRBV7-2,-,CASSPSFRGGDEQYF,TGTGCCAGCAGCCCCTCGTTTAGGGGGGGAGACGAGCAGTACTTC
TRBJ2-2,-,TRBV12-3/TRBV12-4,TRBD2,CASKLAPNTGELFF,TGTGCCAGCAAACTAGCGCCGAACACCGGGGAGCTGTTTTTT
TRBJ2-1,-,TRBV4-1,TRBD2,CASSLSGLANSYNEQFF,TGCGCCAGCAGCCTCTCCGGACTAGCGAACTCCTACAATGAGCAGTTCTTC
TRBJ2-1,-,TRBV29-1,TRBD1,CSVGTGNNEQFF,TGCAGCGTGGGGACAGGGAACAATGAGCAGTTCTTC
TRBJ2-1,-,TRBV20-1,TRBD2,CSARGLAGGSYNEQFF,TGCAGTGCTAGAGGACTAGCGGGAGGTTCCTACAATGAGCAGTTCTTC
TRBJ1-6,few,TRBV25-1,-,CASQAVRLHF,TGTGCCAGCCAAGCGGTACGCCTCCACTTT
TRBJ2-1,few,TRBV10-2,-,CASSESWGQFF,TGCGCCAGCAGTGAGTCCTGGGGGCAGTTCTTC
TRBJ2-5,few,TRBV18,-,CASSYDSYTQETQYF,TGTGCCAGCTCATACGACTCGTACACCCAAGAGACCCAGTACTTC
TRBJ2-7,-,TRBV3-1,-,CASSQVYDSYEQYF,TGTGCCAGCAGCCAAGTCTATGACTCCTACGAGCAGTACTTC
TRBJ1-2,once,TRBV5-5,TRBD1,CASSQDRERGYTF,TGTGCCAGCAGCCAGGACAGGGAGCGAGGCTACACCTTC
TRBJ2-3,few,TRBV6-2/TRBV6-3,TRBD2,CASSYRTSGRTYTDTQYF,TGTGCCAGCAGTTACAGGACTAGCGGGAGGACCTACACAGATACGCAGTATTTT
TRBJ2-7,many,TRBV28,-,CASSVQGITYEQYF,TGTGCCAGCAGCGTCCAGGGAATTACCTACGAGCAGTACTTC